These T cell receptor beta chains were read from a single sample in a study of blood T cell repertoires in COVID-19. The protocol was immunoSEQ multiplex PCR, while the TCRdb copy is restricted to in-frame clones and leaves out a portion. The table records 200,000 to 300,000 clones, about 87% of them present only once. Input material: PBMCs or T cells enriched from blood (not recorded which). These receptors originate from a middle-aged woman with acute COVID-19. CDR3s include the opening cysteine and the closing phenylalanine or tryptophan. Fields, in order: J gene, V gene, D gene, clone size, CDR3 length, CDR3 protein, CDR3 DNA. The D gene is left open where the match is weak. Not every row has a clone size; where given, it reads once, few, many or a size class.

j_gene: TRBJ2-1; v_gene: TRBV18; d_gene: TRBD2; abundance: .; len: 20; CDR3aa: CASSPLFGLAGGGSYNEQFF; CDR3nt: TGTGCCAGCTCACCGTTATTCGGTCTAGCGGGAGGGGGCTCCTACAATGAGCAGTTCTTC
j_gene: TRBJ1-1; v_gene: TRBV5-1; d_gene: .; abundance: .; len: 16; CDR3aa: CASSLAQGGLNTEAFF; CDR3nt: TGCGCCAGCAGCTTGGCCCAAGGGGGACTGAACACTGAAGCTTTCTTT
j_gene: TRBJ2-1; v_gene: TRBV5-4; d_gene: .; abundance: many; len: 13; CDR3aa: CASRKDSHNEQFF; CDR3nt: TGTGCCAGCAGGAAAGACTCTCACAATGAGCAGTTCTTC
j_gene: TRBJ2-6; v_gene: TRBV27; d_gene: TRBD1; abundance: .; len: 17; CDR3aa: CASSLRTGVSGANVLTF; CDR3nt: TGTGCCAGCAGTTTACGGACAGGGGTATCTGGGGCCAACGTCCTGACTTTC
j_gene: TRBJ2-1; v_gene: TRBV29-1; d_gene: .; abundance: .; len: 11; CDR3aa: CSVTSMVEQFF; CDR3nt: TGCAGCGTGACTAGTATGGTTGAGCAGTTCTTC
j_gene: TRBJ1-1; v_gene: TRBV5-4; d_gene: .; abundance: few; len: 14; CDR3aa: CASSRDFMNTEAFF; CDR3nt: TGTGCCAGCAGCCGGGATTTTATGAACACTGAAGCTTTCTTT
j_gene: TRBJ1-5; v_gene: TRBV6-1; d_gene: .; abundance: .; len: 15; CDR3aa: CASSEGRVSNQPQHF; CDR3nt: TGTGCCAGCAGTGAGGGCAGGGTAAGCAATCAGCCCCAGCATTTT
j_gene: TRBJ1-4; v_gene: TRBV5-1; d_gene: .; abundance: .; len: 14; CDR3aa: CASSLEPGHEKLFF; CDR3nt: TGCGCCAGCAGCTTGGAACCGGGACACGAAAAACTGTTTTTT
j_gene: TRBJ2-2; v_gene: TRBV9; d_gene: TRBD2; abundance: .; len: 17; CDR3aa: CASSSRLAGPNTGELFF; CDR3nt: TGTGCCAGCAGCTCCCGACTAGCGGGTCCGAACACCGGGGAGCTGTTTTTT
j_gene: TRBJ2-3; v_gene: TRBV19; d_gene: .; abundance: .; len: 15; CDR3aa: CASRRRPGGTDTQYF; CDR3nt: TGTGCCAGTAGGCGGAGGCCGGGGGGCACAGATACGCAGTATTTT
j_gene: TRBJ1-3; v_gene: TRBV7-2; d_gene: TRBD1; abundance: .; len: 15; CDR3aa: CASSWDRSLGNTIYF; CDR3nt: TGTGCCAGCAGCTGGGACAGATCCCTAGGAAACACCATATATTTT
j_gene: TRBJ2-7; v_gene: TRBV3-1/TRBV3-2; d_gene: TRBD2; abundance: .; len: 20; CDR3aa: CASSQDGLRLAFGYSYEQYF; CDR3nt: TGTGCCAGCAGCCAAGATGGATTGAGACTAGCGTTTGGGTACTCCTACGAGCAGTACTTC
j_gene: TRBJ2-1; v_gene: TRBV5-1; d_gene: .; abundance: .; len: 17; CDR3aa: CASSPIGRTSSYNEQFF; CDR3nt: TGCGCCAGCAGCCCCATTGGGCGGACAAGCTCCTACAATGAGCAGTTCTTC
j_gene: TRBJ2-1; v_gene: TRBV14; d_gene: .; abundance: .; len: 13; CDR3aa: CASSPERKAEQFF; CDR3nt: TGTGCCAGCAGCCCGGAGAGGAAGGCTGAGCAGTTCTTC
j_gene: TRBJ2-2; v_gene: TRBV30; d_gene: .; abundance: .; len: 15; CDR3aa: CAWKVTGVYTGELFF; CDR3nt: TGTGCCTGGAAAGTAACGGGGGTCTACACCGGGGAGCTGTTTTTT
j_gene: TRBJ1-1; v_gene: TRBV7-9; d_gene: .; abundance: .; len: 15; CDR3aa: CASSPGEGIGAEAFF; CDR3nt: TGTGCCAGCAGCCCCGGCGAGGGAATTGGGGCTGAAGCTTTCTTT
j_gene: TRBJ2-5; v_gene: TRBV5-1; d_gene: TRBD2; abundance: .; len: 15; CDR3aa: CASSARLAGTETQYF; CDR3nt: TGCGCCAGCAGCGCCCGACTAGCGGGGACAGAGACCCAGTACTTC
j_gene: TRBJ2-1; v_gene: TRBV7-2; d_gene: TRBD2; abundance: .; len: 18; CDR3aa: CASSLAPGTSGRGNEQFF; CDR3nt: TGTGCCAGCAGCTTAGCACCCGGGACTAGCGGGAGGGGCAATGAGCAGTTCTTC
j_gene: TRBJ1-4; v_gene: TRBV4-2; d_gene: .; abundance: few; len: 16; CDR3aa: CASSQARVQGFEKLFF; CDR3nt: TGTGCCAGCAGCCAAGCCCGTGTACAGGGATTTGAAAAACTGTTTTTT
j_gene: TRBJ1-1; v_gene: TRBV2; d_gene: TRBD1; abundance: .; len: 13; CDR3aa: CASTLQGPLEAFF; CDR3nt: TGTGCCAGCACTCTACAGGGGCCCCTTGAAGCTTTCTTT
j_gene: TRBJ1-5; v_gene: TRBV3-1/TRBV3-2; d_gene: TRBD1; abundance: .; len: 16; CDR3aa: CASSLGQGRFNQPQHF; CDR3nt: TGTGCCAGCAGCCTCGGACAGGGCCGCTTTAATCAGCCCCAGCATTTT
j_gene: TRBJ1-2; v_gene: TRBV29-1; d_gene: .; abundance: .; len: 13; CDR3aa: CSVAGGRNYGYTF; CDR3nt: TGCAGCGTTGCTGGGGGGAGGAACTATGGCTACACCTTC
j_gene: TRBJ1-1; v_gene: TRBV5-1; d_gene: .; abundance: .; len: 17; CDR3aa: CASSFGGRTTWNTEAFF; CDR3nt: TGCGCCAGCAGCTTCGGGGGGCGTACGACATGGAACACTGAAGCTTTCTTT
j_gene: TRBJ1-3; v_gene: TRBV5-1; d_gene: TRBD1; abundance: once; len: 14; CDR3aa: CASSWTGSGNTIYF; CDR3nt: TGCGCCAGCAGCTGGACAGGGAGCGGAAACACCATATATTTT
j_gene: TRBJ2-2; v_gene: TRBV27; d_gene: .; abundance: .; len: 16; CDR3aa: CASSLGRTRTSGELFF; CDR3nt: TGTGCCAGCAGTTTAGGTCGTACTAGAACATCCGGGGAGCTGTTTTTT
j_gene: TRBJ1-5; v_gene: TRBV14; d_gene: TRBD1; abundance: .; len: 18; CDR3aa: CASSRNLLGQGWNQPQHF; CDR3nt: TGTGCCAGCAGCCGAAATCTTCTCGGACAGGGTTGGAATCAGCCCCAGCATTTT
j_gene: TRBJ1-2; v_gene: TRBV7-2; d_gene: .; abundance: .; len: 12; CDR3aa: CASSSRGYGYTF; CDR3nt: TGTGCCAGCAGCTCCAGGGGCTATGGCTACACCTTC
j_gene: TRBJ1-2; v_gene: TRBV5-6; d_gene: .; abundance: .; len: 13; CDR3aa: CASSLGQLDGYTF; CDR3nt: TGTGCCAGCAGCCTGGGACAACTCGATGGCTACACCTTC
j_gene: TRBJ1-1; v_gene: TRBV5-8; d_gene: .; abundance: .; len: 14; CDR3aa: CASSLGGGNTEAFF; CDR3nt: TGTGCCAGCAGCTTGGGGGGAGGGAACACTGAAGCTTTCTTT
j_gene: TRBJ1-5; v_gene: TRBV19; d_gene: .; abundance: .; len: 17; CDR3aa: CASSIGQGRHSNQPQHF; CDR3nt: TGTGCCAGTAGTATCGGGCAGGGGCGCCATAGCAATCAGCCCCAGCATTTT
j_gene: TRBJ2-5; v_gene: TRBV4-2; d_gene: .; abundance: .; len: 17; CDR3aa: CASSQDSGMGSQETQYF; CDR3nt: TGTGCCAGCAGCCAAGACTCAGGGATGGGCAGCCAAGAGACCCAGTACTTC
j_gene: TRBJ2-7; v_gene: TRBV20-1; d_gene: TRBD1; abundance: few; len: 11; CDR3aa: CSANRGAEQYF; CDR3nt: TGCAGTGCTAACAGGGGGGCGGAGCAGTACTTC
j_gene: TRBJ1-1; v_gene: TRBV6-5; d_gene: .; abundance: .; len: 13; CDR3aa: CASSASWQSEAFF; CDR3nt: TGTGCCAGCAGCGCCTCTTGGCAGTCTGAAGCTTTCTTT
j_gene: TRBJ1-5; v_gene: TRBV19; d_gene: .; abundance: .; len: 17; CDR3aa: CASSIGPMGGHNQPQHF; CDR3nt: TGTGCCAGTAGTATAGGCCCGATGGGAGGACACAATCAGCCCCAGCATTTT
j_gene: TRBJ1-4; v_gene: TRBV5-6; d_gene: .; abundance: .; len: 15; CDR3aa: CASSLDMSTGEKLFF; CDR3nt: TGTGCCAGCAGCTTGGATATGTCAACGGGTGAAAAACTGTTTTTT
j_gene: TRBJ1-5; v_gene: TRBV18; d_gene: TRBD1; abundance: .; len: 13; CDR3aa: CASSPDRPASQHF; CDR3nt: TGTGCCAGCTCACCGGACAGGCCAGCGTCCCAGCATTTT
j_gene: TRBJ2-2; v_gene: TRBV5-6; d_gene: .; abundance: once; len: 14; CDR3aa: CASSLGARTGELFF; CDR3nt: TGTGCCAGCAGCTTGGGTGCGAGGACCGGGGAGCTGTTTTTT
j_gene: TRBJ2-1; v_gene: TRBV5-4; d_gene: TRBD2; abundance: .; len: 16; CDR3aa: CASSPRVAGSYNEQFF; CDR3nt: TGTGCCAGCAGCCCGCGGGTAGCGGGGTCCTACAATGAGCAGTTCTTC
j_gene: TRBJ2-7; v_gene: TRBV5-6; d_gene: TRBD2; abundance: .; len: 18; CDR3aa: CASSLRAGGVAGIHEQYF; CDR3nt: TGTGCCAGCAGCTTGAGGGCGGGGGGAGTAGCAGGTATCCACGAGCAGTACTTC
j_gene: TRBJ1-2; v_gene: TRBV6-5; d_gene: .; abundance: .; len: 12; CDR3aa: CASSSSTGGYTF; CDR3nt: .
j_gene: TRBJ1-6; v_gene: TRBV30; d_gene: .; abundance: .; len: 13; CDR3aa: CAWRREYNSPLHF; CDR3nt: TGTGCCTGGAGACGAGAATATAATTCACCCCTCCACTTT
j_gene: TRBJ1-2; v_gene: TRBV15; d_gene: TRBD1; abundance: .; len: 15; CDR3aa: CATSRGTGGYYGYTF; CDR3nt: TGTGCCACCAGCAGAGGGACAGGGGGCTACTATGGCTACACCTTC
j_gene: TRBJ1-2; v_gene: TRBV6-5; d_gene: TRBD1; abundance: .; len: 15; CDR3aa: CASSYQGQGLDGYTF; CDR3nt: TGTGCCAGCAGTTACCAAGGACAGGGATTAGATGGCTACACCTTC